The clone carrying this T cell receptor (beta chain) was counted once. Its antigen is unknown. TCRdb's copy holds only in-frame clones and misses some; the assay was immunoSEQ multiplex PCR. The sample has roughly 58,000 clones, about nine tenths seen once; the top ten hold around 13%. This specimen belongs to a study of lymphopenia after photon versus proton radiotherapy. The study, taken as a whole, reports: Post-nadir diversity loss with photons came from oligoclonal expansion, particularly CD8+ Temra cells. Photon-treated patients lost naive T cells and TCR diversity; proton-treated stayed stable. Authors raise, but do not show, better survival with proton therapy.

Trimming cost V 7 bases and J 5 bases; bases outside gene matches: 12. In germline, CDR1 is MDHEN, CDR2 SYDVKM. The CDR3 contains 16 residues. The starting material was peripheral blood, obtained from a patient treated with proton-based radiotherapy. This clonotype was obtained from a man aged 80 or over with esophageal cancer. This sequence joins TRBV28 and TRBJ1-4, with TRBD1 identical over 8 bases. The chain's CDR3 is CASTVSGGLMNEKLFF. DNA for the CDR3: TGTGCCAGCACGGTTTCAGGGGGCCTTATGAATGAAAAACTGTTTTTT. Full variable domain (rest looked up from reference TRBV28 and TRBJ1-4): DVKVTQSSRYLVKRTGEKVFLECVQDMDHENMFWYRQDPGLGLRLIYFSYDVKMKEKGDIPEGYSVSREKKERFSLILESASTNQTSMYLCASTVSGGLMNEKLFFGSGTQLSVL.